This T cell receptor beta chain was sequenced for a study of control samples from healthy donors and cancer patients. V dropped 6 bases and J dropped 3 bases, with 14 bases sitting between them. This CDR3 is 14 amino acids long. Germline V lookup: CDR1 MNHEY, CDR2 SVGEGT. The data were produced by immunoSEQ multiplex PCR, yet TCRdb's version contains in-frame clones alone and is incomplete. The table includes under 150,000 clones, 70% to 90% detected once. The chain joins TRBV6-2 or TRBV6-3 to TRBJ1-1; D call uncertain. The clonotype was recovered from a man in his sixties in good health. The source material was blood. CDR3 in amino acids: CASSHVQEYTEAFF. The CDR3 DNA follows: TGTGCCAGCAGCCACGTCCAGGAGTACACTGAAGCTTTCTTT.